This TCR beta chain came from a study of Ad26.COV2.S vaccination and SARS-CoV-2 variants (TCRdb year 2021). Turning to the overall study: Vaccine-arm donors were drawn from COV1001, a multicentre, randomized, double-blind, placebo-controlled phase I-IIa trial of Ad26.COV2.S in healthy adults. Ad26.COV2.S was administered intramuscularly at 5 x 10^10 or 1 x 10^11 viral particles, either as a single shot or as two shots given 56 days apart. The specificity and breadth of SARS-CoV-2-reactive T cell receptors after Ad26.COV2.S vaccination were assessed by TCRbeta repertoire sequencing. A total of 32 samples were included in the TCR-sequenced set, comprising around 19 Ad26.COV2.S vaccine recipients, 5 placebo recipients and 8 SARS-CoV-2 convalescent individuals. Trial participants were randomized into five groups of five, in which low-dose or high-dose Ad26.COV2.S was given once or twice, or placebo was given on both occasions. Investigators remained blinded to trial group allocation during experiments and outcome assessment.

The immunoSEQ Assay was the method used to sequence TCRbeta CDR3 regions. After extraction, genomic DNA underwent amplification by bias-controlled multiplex PCR, followed by high-throughput sequencing. On the authors' methods: To quantify the absolute abundance of each unique TCRbeta CDR3 region, sequences were collapsed and filtered. T cell fraction was estimated by normalizing TCRbeta template counts to usable DNA, which was measured by amplifying reference genes present in all nucleated cells. Repertoire TCRs were annotated as SARS-CoV-2-specific when V gene, CDR3 amino acid sequence and J gene were exactly matched to a known reactive TCR set. The reference SARS-CoV-2 TCR set was obtained from MIRA and was filtered for enrichment in COVID-19-positive ImmuneCODE repertoires, whereby public or cross-reactive TCRs were removed. Using the MIRA antigens, annotated TCRs were further analysed by specific ORF or by position within an ORF. Breadth was defined as annotated unique rearrangements over total unique productive rearrangements; depth was the summed frequency of those rearrangements. TCR breadth was compared between groups using two-sided Wilcoxon rank-sum tests. Imported from immuneACCESS, the table was reduced by TCRdb to in-frame sequences with V and J called. These copies leave out some clones; in studies compared against another copy, an unresolved V gene accounts for under half, and the cause of the remainder is not known. D and trimming were read from the DNA, whereas the V and J calls and clone size are those reported in that table. Counted in this sample were approximately 360,000 clones; 83% of them appeared once. The biggest ten clones account for around 7% of the sample.

Counted from cysteine to phenylalanine, this CDR3 has 16 amino acids. Only the CDR3 portion is preserved as DNA: 48 bases, with reading frame beginning at the first base. Looking up the germline V gene yields CDR1 MGHRA and CDR2 YSYEKL. The V end gives up 1 base and the J end 5 bases, leaving 8 bases in the junction not matched to a gene. Study-level results and caveats: It was noted by the authors that total T cell responses may have been underestimated by the TCR breadth and depth analyses. After vaccination, spike-specific CD8+ and CD4+ T cell responses were reported to show substantial breadth. The study lacked the statistical power to compare responses across vaccine doses or regimens. Higher spike-specific TCR breadth was observed in Ad26.COV2.S recipients than in placebo recipients (P = 0.0014). Vaccine and placebo recipients had comparable non-spike TCR breadth, which fits with the vaccine containing only spike.

Comments on this clone: Its antigen has not been determined. No much larger clonotype is one base removed from it; base qualities were not supplied.

The treatment or condition label of this sample denotes: roughly 20 received Ad26.COV2.S at low or high dose, single or two shots; a few received placebo; per-sample allocation not given. Repertoires of vaccine and placebo recipients were sequenced from samples collected on day 63 after the first injection. Cohort 1b enrolled about two dozen adults aged 18-55 years at a single site in Boston, USA, between 29 July and 7 August 2020. Ad26.COV2.S was a replication-incompetent adenovirus type 26 vector expressing a prefusion-stabilized SARS-CoV-2 spike protein from the original Wuhan strain. This sequence originates from a person aged 18-65 years who received the Ad26.COV2.S COVID-19 vaccine or a placebo. The sequence joins TRBV4-1 to TRBJ1-2; 9 of the junction bases match TRBD1. The specimen was peripheral blood, collected in a trial of Ad26.COV2.S vaccine versus placebo. The bases are TGCGCCAGCAGCCAAGTTTTAACAGGGGGCGAATATGGCTACACCTTC. It translates to CASSQVLTGGEYGYTF.